These 23 T cell receptor beta chains were sequenced from one sample in a study of cytomegalovirus exposure and HLA in healthy donors (dated by TCRdb to 2017 to 2019). The library was built by means of the immunoSEQ multiplex PCR assay. For the multiplex PCR, a mixture combining 60 forward primers for TCR Vbeta segments and 13 reverse primers for TCR Jbeta segments was used. The source is immuneACCESS, and TCRdb retained only in-frame sequences with V and J called. Part of the clones is not carried over; for the studies checked, unresolved V genes explain less than half of this, and the remainder is unexplained. The sample table contains more than 100,000 clones; only one count was recorded for around 83% of them. Roughly 7.8% of the sample lies in the top ten. The sequencing sample was made of PBMCs. Receptors were obtained from a woman aged 50 to 60 in good health and CMV-seropositive.

The V and J genes are TRBV6-6 and TRBJ2-2, with 9 bases lining up with TRBD1. The V and J ends lost 6 bases and 4 bases, in that order; junction bases with no gene match: 9. CDR1 and CDR2 from the germline V gene are MNHNY and SVGAGI (reference sequence). The CDR3 has 16 residues. The CDR3 coding sequence is TGTGCCAGCAGCCAGGGACAGGGATTGAGCACCGGGGAGCTGTTTTTT. Translation: CASSQGQGLSTGELFF.

This chain uses TRBV23-1 with TRBJ2-1; TRBD1 matches 8 bases. TRBV23-1 is sorted into the ORF group, with uncertain function. The ends lost 7 bases at V and 8 bases at J; junction bases unmatched: 16. The CDR3 has 16 amino acids. CDR3 sequence (DNA): TGCGCCAGCACGGCAACCGGGACAGGAGTTAAGGATGAGCAGTTCTTC. Translated: CASTATGTGVKDEQFF.

This chain connects TRBV27 to TRBJ2-7; perhaps TRBD2 as D (6 bases). The CDR3 is 15 residues long. Germline V gene sequence: CDR1 MNHEY, CDR2 SMNVEV (reference sequence). V shed 5 bases and J shed 1 base, with 15 bases lying between them. CDR3 amino acids: CASSTSGTLSYEQYF. CDR3 nucleotides: TGTGCCAGCAGTACATCAGGGACTTTATCCTACGAGCAGTACTTC.

The chain recombines TRBV28 with TRBJ1-1; D not certain. Deletions cut 8 bases from V and 3 bases from J, with 7 bases between. The CDR3 covers 11 residues. Germline V gives CDR1 MDHEN, CDR2 SYDVKM. The CDR3 reads CASCEDTEAFF. CDR3 nucleotide sequence: TGTGCCAGCTGTGAGGACACTGAAGCTTTCTTT.

This chain links TRBV27 with TRBJ2-5; TRBD2 aligns across 13 bases. This CDR3 is built from 15 residues. Germline CDR1 reads MNHEY; CDR2 reads SMNVEV (reference sequence). J was trimmed by 4 bases and V by 6 bases; bases with no gene match: 5. CDR3 sequence: CASSSGTSGIETQYF. The CDR3 nucleotides read TGTGCCAGCAGCTCTGGGACTAGCGGGATAGAGACCCAGTACTTC.

The CDR3: CASSPRVRSTDTQYF. The CDR3, as DNA: TGTGCCAGCAGCCCCCGGGTCCGTAGCACAGATACGCAGTATTTT. V usage is TRBV7-9 and J usage is TRBJ2-3; D remains ambiguous. The V gene's germline CDR1 is SEHNR and CDR2 FQNEAQ (reference sequence). This CDR3 region has 15 residues. The germline V and J ends were trimmed by 5 bases and 0 bases, with 12 bases remaining between them.

The chain uses TRBV20-1 and TRBJ1-6; unclear D gene. CDR3 length equals 11 residues. Germline-derived CDR1 and CDR2 are DFQATT and SNEGSKA (reference sequence). V was shortened by 6 bases and J by 9 bases, with 9 bases between the two germline ends. This chain's CDR3 is CSAGYRSPLHF. In nucleotides, the CDR3 is TGCAGTGCCGGGTATCGTTCACCCCTCCACTTT.

This clone was counted between two and nine times. The gene calls are TRBV30 and TRBJ2-6; the D gene is possibly TRBD2 (6 bases). With 5 bases removed from V and 0 bases from J, the gap between germline ends came to 11 bases. CDR1 is GTSNPN and CDR2 is SVGIG in the germline V gene (reference sequence). This CDR3 has 15 residues. This CDR3 reads CAWAGGYSGANVLTF. The CDR3 DNA follows: TGTGCCTGGGCCGGGGGTTACTCTGGGGCCAACGTCCTGACTTTC. Together with reference TRBV30 and TRBJ2-6, the CDR3 gives the full variable domain: SQTIHQWPATLVQPVGSPLSLECTVEGTSNPNLYWYRQAAGRGLQLLFYSVGIGQISSEVPQNLSASRPQDRQFILSSKKLLLSDSGFYLCAWAGGYSGANVLTFGAGSRLTVL.

The chain is built from TRBV6-6 and TRBJ1-5; no clear D. V was shortened by 5 bases and J by 3 bases, with 8 bases between the two germline ends. The CDR3 covers 13 residues. In germline, CDR1 is MNHNY, CDR2 SVGAGI (reference sequence). CDR3 sequence reads: CASSDGYNQPQHF. CDR3 DNA sequence: TGTGCCAGCAGTGACGGGTACAATCAGCCCCAGCATTTT.

V and J are TRBV12-2 and TRBJ2-3; TRBD2 is the table's D call, not checked against the DNA. TRBV12-2 is noted as a pseudogene. The CDR3 consists of 15 residues. The DNA of the CDR3 is TGTGCAAGTGGGGGGAGGGGCGAAGACACAGATACGCAGTATTTT. Translating gives CASGGRGEDTDTQYF.

The V gene is TRBV2, the J gene TRBJ2-3; D may be TRBD2 (6 bases). This CDR3 region has 15 residues. CDR1 and CDR2 (germline): SNHLY, FYNNEI. V lost 5 bases and J 6 bases, leaving 18 bases between the germline ends. CDR3 bases: TGTGCCAGCAGTAGAGAGTGGAGGGGCGGGGATACGCAGTATTTT. This encodes CASSREWRGGDTQYF.

The V call is TRBV27, the J call TRBJ1-2; D possibly corresponds to TRBD1 (5 bases). Germline V gives CDR1 MNHEY, CDR2 SMNVEV (reference sequence). This CDR3 region has 13 residues. Trimming cost V 3 bases and J 6 bases, with 11 bases left between them. This CDR3 is CASSLSFRDGYTF. DNA of the CDR3: TGTGCCAGCAGTTTGTCTTTCAGGGATGGCTACACCTTC.

The chain is built from TRBV28 and TRBJ1-5, with 7 bases matching TRBD1. CDR3 length: 17 residues. After removal of 1 base from V and 7 bases from J, the junction contained 13 bases not matched to a gene. Germline assignment: CDR1 MDHEN and CDR2 SYDVKM. The CDR3 region has the DNA TGTGCCAGCAGTTTATTACGAAACAGGGGTCTGGGGCAGCCCCAGCATTTT. Encoded protein: CASSLLRNRGLGQPQHF.

This clone was seen once. The rearrangement joins TRBV29-1 to TRBJ1-2, with TRBD1 matching over 11 bases. This CDR3 contains 15 residues. Germline loops: CDR1 SQVTM, CDR2 ANQGSEA. V trimming: 5 bases; J trimming: 5 bases; junction bases outside the gene matches: 10. In DNA form, the CDR3 reads TGCAGCGTTATTTCCGGGACAGGGGGATTGTATGGCTACACCTTC. Its translation: CSVISGTGGLYGYTF.

This chain connects TRBV10-2 to TRBJ2-3; TRBD2 is a possible D gene (6 bases). Germline CDR1 reads WSHSY; CDR2 reads SAAADI. This CDR3 region has 14 residues. V lost 4 bases and J lost 5, with 13 bases in between. The CDR3 here is CASSGGREIDTQYF. In nucleotides, the CDR3 is TGCGCCAGCAGTGGCGGTCGGGAGATAGATACGCAGTATTTT.

The J gene is TRBJ1-5, the V gene TRBV6-1; no reliable D call. Germline CDR1 and CDR2: MNHNS and SASEGT. CDR3 length: 17 amino acids. Trimming took 4 bases from V and 5 from J, leaving 21 bases between them. CDR3 region: CASSGAPGSWSDQPQHF. For the CDR3, the DNA is TGTGCCAGCAGTGGGGCGCCGGGATCTTGGAGCGATCAGCCCCAGCATTTT.

The genes are TRBV19 and TRBJ1-5; D is perhaps TRBD1 (5 bases). This CDR3 has 15 residues. CDR1 and CDR2 (germline): LNHDA, SQIVND (reference sequence). The V end was cut by 8 bases, the J end by 5 bases, with 19 bases between. The CDR3 loop reads CASSPGVKGDQPQHF. The DNA for the CDR3 is TGTGCCAGTTCCCCCGGCGTTAAAGGGGATCAGCCCCAGCATTTT.

The CDR3 bases are TGTGCCAGCTCACCACCTAATCAGGGGGCGGGCACAGATACGCAGTATTTT. This sequence encodes CASSPPNQGAGTDTQYF. The chain joins TRBV18 to TRBJ2-3; 8 nucleotides line up with TRBD1. Trimming at V came to 0 bases and at J to 1 base, leaving 6 bases not matched to a gene. Per germline, CDR1 KGHSH and CDR2 LQKENI. The CDR3 is 17 amino acids.

The chain employs TRBV5-1 and TRBJ2-7, with a weak D call TRBD2 (6 bases). CDR3 length: 14 residues. In germline, CDR1 is SGHRS, CDR2 YFSETQ. The V end lost 4 bases, the J end lost 3 bases, and 14 bases lay between the germline ends. This CDR3 reads CASSVRGALYEQYF. DNA for the CDR3: TGCGCCAGCAGCGTCCGCGGGGCTCTCTACGAGCAGTACTTC.

This clone came up once. V is TRBV27 and J is TRBJ2-5; D remains unclear. The CDR3 is made up of 13 amino acids. V was clipped by 1 base and J by 1 base, with 4 bases between them. The germline V gene encodes CDR1 MNHEY and CDR2 SMNVEV (reference sequence). CDR3 sequence (DNA): TGTGCCAGCAGTTTATGGGCCCAAGAGACCCAGTACTTC. Translated: CASSLWAQETQYF.

The V gene is TRBV12-5, the J gene TRBJ1-1, with D tentatively TRBD1 (5 bases). CDR1 and CDR2 from the germline V gene are LGHNT and FRNRAP. V lost 3 bases to trimming and J lost 6 bases, with 11 bases between them. The CDR3 length is 13 residues. As DNA, the CDR3 is TGTGCTAGTGGTTTCCAGGGCGGCGCTGAAGCTTTCTTT. Encoded protein: CASGFQGGAEAFF.

CDR3 nucleotides: TGTGCCAGCAGTTTCGTCGGAGAGACCCAGTACTTC. Residues: CASSFVGETQYF. The genes are TRBV28 and TRBJ2-5; D remains unclear. This CDR3 comprises 12 residues. Germline CDR1 is MDHEN and CDR2 is SYDVKM. V was cut by 3 bases and J by 4 bases, with 6 bases left in between.

The chain recombines TRBV18 with TRBJ2-1; D possibly corresponds to TRBD2 (5 bases). The CDR3 covers 16 residues. Trimming pared 5 bases from V and 6 bases from J, leaving 20 bases between. Germline CDR1 and CDR2: KGHSH and LQKENI. The CDR3: CASSGLPPDLGNEQFF. The CDR3 DNA follows: TGTGCCAGCTCAGGACTCCCACCTGACTTGGGCAATGAGCAGTTCTTC.